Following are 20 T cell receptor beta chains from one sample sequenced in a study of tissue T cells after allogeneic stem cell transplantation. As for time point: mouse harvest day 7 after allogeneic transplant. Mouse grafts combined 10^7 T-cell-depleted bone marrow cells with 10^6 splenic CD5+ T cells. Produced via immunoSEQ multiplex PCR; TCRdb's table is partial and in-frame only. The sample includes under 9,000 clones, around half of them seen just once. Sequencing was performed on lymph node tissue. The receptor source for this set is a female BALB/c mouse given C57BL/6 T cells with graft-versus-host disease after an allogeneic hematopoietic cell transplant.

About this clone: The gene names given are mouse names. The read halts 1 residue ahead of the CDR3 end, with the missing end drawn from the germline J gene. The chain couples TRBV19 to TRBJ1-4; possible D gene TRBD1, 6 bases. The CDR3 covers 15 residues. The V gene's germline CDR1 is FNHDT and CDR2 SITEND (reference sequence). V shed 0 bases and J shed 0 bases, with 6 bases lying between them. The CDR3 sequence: CASSIGGLSNERLFF. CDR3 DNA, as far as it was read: TGTGCCAGCAGTATAGGGGGGCTTTCCAACGAAAGATTATTT.

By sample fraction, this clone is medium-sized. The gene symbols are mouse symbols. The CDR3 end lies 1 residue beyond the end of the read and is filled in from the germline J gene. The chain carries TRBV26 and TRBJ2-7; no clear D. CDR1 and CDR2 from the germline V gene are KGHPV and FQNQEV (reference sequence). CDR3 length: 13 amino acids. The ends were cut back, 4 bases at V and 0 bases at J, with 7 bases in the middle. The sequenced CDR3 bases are TGTGCCAGCAGTCGGGCACGCTCCTATGAACAGTAC. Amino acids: CASSRARSYEQY. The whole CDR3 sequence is CASSRARSYEQYF.

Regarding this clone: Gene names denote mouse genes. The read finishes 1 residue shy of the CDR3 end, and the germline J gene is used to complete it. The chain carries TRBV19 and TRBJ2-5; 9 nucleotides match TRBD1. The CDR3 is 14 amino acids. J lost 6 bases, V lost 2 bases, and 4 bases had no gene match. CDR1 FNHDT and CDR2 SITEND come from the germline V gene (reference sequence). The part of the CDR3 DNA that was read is TGTGCCAGCAGTATTGTGACAGGGGGGGACACCCAGTAC. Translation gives CASSIVTGGDTQY. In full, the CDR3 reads CASSIVTGGDTQYF.

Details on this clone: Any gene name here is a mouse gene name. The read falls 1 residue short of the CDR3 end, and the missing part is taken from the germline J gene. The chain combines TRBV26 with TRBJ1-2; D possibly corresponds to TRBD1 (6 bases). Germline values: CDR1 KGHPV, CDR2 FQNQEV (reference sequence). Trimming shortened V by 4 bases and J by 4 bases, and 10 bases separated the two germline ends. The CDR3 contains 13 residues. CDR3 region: CASSPTGSSDYTF. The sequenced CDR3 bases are TGTGCCAGCAGTCCGACAGGCTCCTCCGACTACACC.

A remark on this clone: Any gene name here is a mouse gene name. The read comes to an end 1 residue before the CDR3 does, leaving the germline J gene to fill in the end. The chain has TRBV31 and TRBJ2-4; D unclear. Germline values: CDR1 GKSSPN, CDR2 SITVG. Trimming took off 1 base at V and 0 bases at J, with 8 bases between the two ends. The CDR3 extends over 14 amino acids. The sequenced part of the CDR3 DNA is TGTGCCTGGAGTCCCTACACTAGTCAAAACACCTTGTAC. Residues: CAWSPYTSQNTLY. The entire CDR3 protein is CAWSPYTSQNTLYF.

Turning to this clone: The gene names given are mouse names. CDR3 sequence reads: CASGLTGEDSDYTF. The CDR3 bases that were read are TGTGCCAGCGGTTTGACAGGGGAGGACTCCGACTACACC. The chain uses TRBV13-2 and TRBJ1-2; 8 bases fit TRBD1. Sequencing ends 1 residue short of the CDR3 end; the germline J gene provides the rest. The V segment lost 4 bases and the J segment 3 bases; nucleotides outside the gene matches: 5. The CDR3 contains 14 residues. Germline V gives CDR1 NNHNN, CDR2 SYGAGS (reference sequence).

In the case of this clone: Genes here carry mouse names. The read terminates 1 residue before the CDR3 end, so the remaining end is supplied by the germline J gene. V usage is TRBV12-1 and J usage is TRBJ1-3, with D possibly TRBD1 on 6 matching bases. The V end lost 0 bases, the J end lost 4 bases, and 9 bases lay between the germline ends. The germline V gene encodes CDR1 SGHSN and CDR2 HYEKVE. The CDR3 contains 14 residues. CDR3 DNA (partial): TGTGCCAGCTCTCTCGAGGGGGTGGGAAATACGCTCTAT. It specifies CASSLEGVGNTLY. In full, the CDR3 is CASSLEGVGNTLYF.

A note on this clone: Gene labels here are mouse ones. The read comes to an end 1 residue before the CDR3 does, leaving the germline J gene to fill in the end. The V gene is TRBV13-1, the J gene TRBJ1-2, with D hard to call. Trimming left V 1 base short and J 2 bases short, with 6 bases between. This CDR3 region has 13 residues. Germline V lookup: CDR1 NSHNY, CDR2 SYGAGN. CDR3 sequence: CASSDWENSDYTF. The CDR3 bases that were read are TGTGCCAGCAGTGATTGGGAGAACTCCGACTACACC.

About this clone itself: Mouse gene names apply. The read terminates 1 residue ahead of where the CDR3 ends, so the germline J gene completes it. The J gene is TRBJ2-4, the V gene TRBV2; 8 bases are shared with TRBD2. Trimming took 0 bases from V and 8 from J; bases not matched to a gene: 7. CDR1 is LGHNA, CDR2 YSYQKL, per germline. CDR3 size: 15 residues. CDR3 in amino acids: CASSQDYWGSPTLYF. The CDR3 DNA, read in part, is TGTGCCAGCAGCCAAGATTACTGGGGGTCGCCCACCTTGTAC.

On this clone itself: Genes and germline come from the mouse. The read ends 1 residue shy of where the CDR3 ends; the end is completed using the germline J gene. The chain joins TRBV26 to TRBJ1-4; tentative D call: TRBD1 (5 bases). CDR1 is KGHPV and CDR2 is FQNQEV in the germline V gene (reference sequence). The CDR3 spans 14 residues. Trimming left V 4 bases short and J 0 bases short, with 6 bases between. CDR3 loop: CASSRTFSNERLFF. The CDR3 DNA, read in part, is TGTGCCAGCAGTCGGACATTTTCCAACGAAAGATTATTT.

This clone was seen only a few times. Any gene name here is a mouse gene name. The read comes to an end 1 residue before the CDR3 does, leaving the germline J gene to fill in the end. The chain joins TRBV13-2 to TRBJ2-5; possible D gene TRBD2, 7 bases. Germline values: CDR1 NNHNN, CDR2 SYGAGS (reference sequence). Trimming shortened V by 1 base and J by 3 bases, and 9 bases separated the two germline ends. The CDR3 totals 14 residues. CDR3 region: CASGDRGAQDTQYF. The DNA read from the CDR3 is TGTGCCAGCGGTGATAGGGGGGCTCAAGACACCCAGTAC.

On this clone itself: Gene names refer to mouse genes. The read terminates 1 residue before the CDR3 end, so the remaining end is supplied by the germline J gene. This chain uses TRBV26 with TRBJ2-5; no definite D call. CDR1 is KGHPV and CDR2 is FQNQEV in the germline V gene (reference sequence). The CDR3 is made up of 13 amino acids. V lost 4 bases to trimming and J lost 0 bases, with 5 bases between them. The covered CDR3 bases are TGTGCCAGCAGTCGCAATAACCAAGACACCCAGTAC. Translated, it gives CASSRNNQDTQY. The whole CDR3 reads CASSRNNQDTQYF.

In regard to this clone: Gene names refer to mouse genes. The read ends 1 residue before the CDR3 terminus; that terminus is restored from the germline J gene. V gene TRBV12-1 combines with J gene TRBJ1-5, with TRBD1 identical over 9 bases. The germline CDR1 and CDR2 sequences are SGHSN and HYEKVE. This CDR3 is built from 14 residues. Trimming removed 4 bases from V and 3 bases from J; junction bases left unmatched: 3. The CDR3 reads CASSLQGANQAPLF. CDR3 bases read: TGTGCCAGCTCCCTACAGGGGGCCAACCAGGCTCCGCTT.

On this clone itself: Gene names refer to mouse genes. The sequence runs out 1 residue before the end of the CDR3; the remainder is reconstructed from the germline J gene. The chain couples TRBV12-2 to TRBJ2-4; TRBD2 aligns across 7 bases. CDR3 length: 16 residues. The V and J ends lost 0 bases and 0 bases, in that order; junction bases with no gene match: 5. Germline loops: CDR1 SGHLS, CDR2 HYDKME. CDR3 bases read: TGTGCCAGCTCTCTCTCTGGGGGAGCTAGTCAAAACACCTTGTAC. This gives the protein CASSLSGGASQNTLY. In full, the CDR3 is CASSLSGGASQNTLYF.

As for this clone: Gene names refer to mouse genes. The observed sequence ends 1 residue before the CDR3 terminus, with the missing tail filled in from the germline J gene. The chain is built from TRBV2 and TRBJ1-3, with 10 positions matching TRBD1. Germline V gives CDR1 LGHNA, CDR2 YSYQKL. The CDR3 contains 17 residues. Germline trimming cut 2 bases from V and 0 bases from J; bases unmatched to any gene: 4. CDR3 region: CASSQPGQGLSGNTLYF. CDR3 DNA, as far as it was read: TGTGCCAGCAGCCAACCGGGACAGGGGCTTTCTGGAAATACGCTCTAT.

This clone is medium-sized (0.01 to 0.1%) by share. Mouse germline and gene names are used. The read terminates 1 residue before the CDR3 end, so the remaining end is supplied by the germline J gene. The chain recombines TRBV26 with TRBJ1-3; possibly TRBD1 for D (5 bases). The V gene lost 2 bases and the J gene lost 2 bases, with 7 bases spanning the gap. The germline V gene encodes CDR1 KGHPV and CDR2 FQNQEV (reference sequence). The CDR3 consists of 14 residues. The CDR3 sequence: CASSLGGAGNTLYF. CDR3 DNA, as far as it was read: TGTGCCAGCAGTCTGGGGGGGGCTGGAAATACGCTCTAT.

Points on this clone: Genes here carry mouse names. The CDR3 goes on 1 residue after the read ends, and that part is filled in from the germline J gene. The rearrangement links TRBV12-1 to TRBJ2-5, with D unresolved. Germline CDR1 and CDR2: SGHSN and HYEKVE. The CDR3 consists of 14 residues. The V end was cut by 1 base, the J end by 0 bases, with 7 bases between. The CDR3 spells CASSLGFNQDTQYF. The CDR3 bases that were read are TGTGCCAGCTCTCTGGGGTTTAACCAAGACACCCAGTAC.

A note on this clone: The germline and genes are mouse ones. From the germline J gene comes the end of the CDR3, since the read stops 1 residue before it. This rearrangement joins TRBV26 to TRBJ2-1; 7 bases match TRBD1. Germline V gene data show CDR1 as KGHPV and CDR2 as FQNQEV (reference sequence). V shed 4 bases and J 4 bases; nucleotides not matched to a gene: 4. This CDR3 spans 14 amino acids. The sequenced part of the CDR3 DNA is TGTGCCAGCAGTCGACAGGGTGGGTATGCTGAGCAGTTC. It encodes CASSRQGGYAEQF. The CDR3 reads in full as CASSRQGGYAEQFF.

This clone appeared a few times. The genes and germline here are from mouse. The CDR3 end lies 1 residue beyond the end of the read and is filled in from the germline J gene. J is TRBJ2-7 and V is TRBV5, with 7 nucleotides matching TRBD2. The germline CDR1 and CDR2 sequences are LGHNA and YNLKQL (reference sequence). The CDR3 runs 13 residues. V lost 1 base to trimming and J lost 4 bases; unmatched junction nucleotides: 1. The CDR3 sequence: CASSQGTGYEQYF. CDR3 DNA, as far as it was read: TGTGCCAGCAGCCAAGGGACTGGATATGAACAGTAC.

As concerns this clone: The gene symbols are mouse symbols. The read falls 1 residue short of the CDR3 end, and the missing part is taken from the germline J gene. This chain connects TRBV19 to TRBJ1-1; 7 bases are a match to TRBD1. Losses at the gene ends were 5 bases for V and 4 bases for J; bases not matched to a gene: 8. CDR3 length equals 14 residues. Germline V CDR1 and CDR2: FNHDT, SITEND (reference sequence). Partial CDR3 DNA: TGTGCCAGCAGCACAGGGGATTCGGGCACAGAAGTCTTC. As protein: CASSTGDSGTEVF. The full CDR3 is CASSTGDSGTEVFF.